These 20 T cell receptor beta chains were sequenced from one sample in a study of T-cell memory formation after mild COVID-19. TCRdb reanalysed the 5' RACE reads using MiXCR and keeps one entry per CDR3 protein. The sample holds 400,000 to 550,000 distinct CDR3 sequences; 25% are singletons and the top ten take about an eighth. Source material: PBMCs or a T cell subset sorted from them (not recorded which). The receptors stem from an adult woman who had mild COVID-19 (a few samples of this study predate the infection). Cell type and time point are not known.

CDR3 bases: TGTGCTAGTGGTTCGACTAGCGCTATCGCCGGGGAGCTGTTTTTT. It encodes CASGSTSAIAGELFF. This chain joins TRBV12-5 and TRBJ2-2, with 8 bases matching TRBD2. V was clipped by 4 bases and J by 6 bases; unmatched bases: 7. CDR3 length equals 15 residues. CDR1 and CDR2 (germline): LGHNT, FRNRAP.

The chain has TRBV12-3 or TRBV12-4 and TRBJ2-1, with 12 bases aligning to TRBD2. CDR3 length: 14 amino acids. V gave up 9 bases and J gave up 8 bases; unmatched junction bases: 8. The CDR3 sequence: CASATSGSRYEQFF. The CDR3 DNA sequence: TGTGCCAGTGCGACTAGCGGGAGCCGGTATGAGCAGTTCTTC.

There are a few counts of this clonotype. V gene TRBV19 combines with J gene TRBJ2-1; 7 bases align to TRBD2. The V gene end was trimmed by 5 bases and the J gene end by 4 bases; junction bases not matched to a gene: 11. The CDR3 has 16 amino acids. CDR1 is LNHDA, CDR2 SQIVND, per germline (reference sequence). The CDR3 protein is CASSSLGGRTYNEQFF. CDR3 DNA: TGTGCCAGTAGTTCCCTAGGCGGGAGAACATACAATGAGCAGTTCTTC.

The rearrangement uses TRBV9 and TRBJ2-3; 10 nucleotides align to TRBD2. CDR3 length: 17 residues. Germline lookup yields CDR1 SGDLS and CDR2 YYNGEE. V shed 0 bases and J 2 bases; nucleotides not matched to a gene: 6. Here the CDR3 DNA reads TGTGCCAGCAGCGTAGGGACTAGCGGCCTGGACACAGATACGCAGTATTTT. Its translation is CASSVGTSGLDTDTQYF.

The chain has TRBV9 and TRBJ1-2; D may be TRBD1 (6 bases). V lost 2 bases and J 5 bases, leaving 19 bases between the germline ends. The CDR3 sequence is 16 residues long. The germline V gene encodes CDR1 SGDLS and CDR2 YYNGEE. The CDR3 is CASSVTWREGDYGYTF. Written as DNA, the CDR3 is TGTGCCAGCAGCGTGACCTGGAGGGAGGGGGATTATGGCTACACCTTC. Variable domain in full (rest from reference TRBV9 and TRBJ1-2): DSGVTQTPKHLITATGQRVTLRCSPRSGDLSVYWYQQSLDQGLQFLIQYYNGEERAKGNILERFSAQQFPDLHSELNLSSLELGDSALYFCASSVTWREGDYGYTFGSGTRLTVV.

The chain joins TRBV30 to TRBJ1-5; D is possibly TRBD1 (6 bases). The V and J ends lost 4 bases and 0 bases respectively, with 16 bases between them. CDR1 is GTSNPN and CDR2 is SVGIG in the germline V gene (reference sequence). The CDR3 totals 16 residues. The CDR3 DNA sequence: TGTGCCTGGACTTGGACAGAGCTTTCTAGCAATCAGCCCCAGCATTTT. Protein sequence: CAWTWTELSSNQPQHF. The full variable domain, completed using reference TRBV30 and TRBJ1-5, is SQTIHQWPATLVQPVGSPLSLECTVEGTSNPNLYWYRQAAGRGLQLLFYSVGIGQISSEVPQNLSASRPQDRQFILSSKKLLLSDSGFYLCAWTWTELSSNQPQHFGDGTRLSIL.

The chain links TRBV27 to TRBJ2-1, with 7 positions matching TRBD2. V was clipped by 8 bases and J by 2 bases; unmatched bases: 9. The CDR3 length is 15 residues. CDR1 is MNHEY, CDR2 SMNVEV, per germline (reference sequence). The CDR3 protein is CASCGGNPPYNEQFF. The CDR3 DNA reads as TGTGCCAGCTGCGGGGGAAACCCGCCCTACAATGAGCAGTTCTTC.

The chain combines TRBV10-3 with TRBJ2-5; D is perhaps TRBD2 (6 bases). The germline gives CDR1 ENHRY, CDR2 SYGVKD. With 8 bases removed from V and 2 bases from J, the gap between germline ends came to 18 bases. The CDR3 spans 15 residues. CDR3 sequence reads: CAIAAGPSGQETQYF. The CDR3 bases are TGTGCCATCGCCGCGGGGCCTTCGGGGCAAGAGACCCAGTACTTC.

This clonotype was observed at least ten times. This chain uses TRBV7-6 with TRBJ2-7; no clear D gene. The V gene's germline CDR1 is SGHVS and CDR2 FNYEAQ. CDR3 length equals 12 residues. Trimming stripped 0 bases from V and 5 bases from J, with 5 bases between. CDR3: CASSLALNEQYF. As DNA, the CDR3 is TGTGCCAGCAGCTTAGCGCTGAACGAGCAGTACTTC.

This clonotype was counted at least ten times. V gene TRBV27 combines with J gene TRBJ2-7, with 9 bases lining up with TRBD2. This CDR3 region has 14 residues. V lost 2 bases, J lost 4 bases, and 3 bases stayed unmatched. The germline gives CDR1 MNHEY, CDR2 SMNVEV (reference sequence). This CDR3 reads CASSLISGSYEQYF. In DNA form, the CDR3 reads TGTGCCAGCAGTTTAATTAGCGGGAGTTACGAGCAGTACTTC.

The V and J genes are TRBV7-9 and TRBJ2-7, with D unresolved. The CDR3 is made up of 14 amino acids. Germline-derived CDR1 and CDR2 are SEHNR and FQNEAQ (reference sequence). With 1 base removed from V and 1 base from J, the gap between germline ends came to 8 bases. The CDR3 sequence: CASSLVGNSYEQYF. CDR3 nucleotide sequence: TGTGCCAGCAGCTTAGTCGGAAATTCCTACGAGCAGTACTTC.

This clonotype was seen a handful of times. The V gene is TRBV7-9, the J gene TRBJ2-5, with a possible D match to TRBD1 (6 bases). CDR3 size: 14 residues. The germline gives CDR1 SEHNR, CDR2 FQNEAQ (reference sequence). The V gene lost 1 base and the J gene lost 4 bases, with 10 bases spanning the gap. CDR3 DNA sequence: TGTGCCAGCAGCTTAGGGTTGACAGGAGAGACCCAGTACTTC. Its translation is CASSLGLTGETQYF.

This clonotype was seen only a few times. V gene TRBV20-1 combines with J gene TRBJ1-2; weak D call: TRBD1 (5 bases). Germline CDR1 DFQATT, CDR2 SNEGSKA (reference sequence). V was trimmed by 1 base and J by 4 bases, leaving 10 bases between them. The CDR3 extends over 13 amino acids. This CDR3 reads CSARAGGVYGYTF. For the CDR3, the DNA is TGCAGTGCTAGAGCCGGGGGGGTCTATGGCTACACCTTC.

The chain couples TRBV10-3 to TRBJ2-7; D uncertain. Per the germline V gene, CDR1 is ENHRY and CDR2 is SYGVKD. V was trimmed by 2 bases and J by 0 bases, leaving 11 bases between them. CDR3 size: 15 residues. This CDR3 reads CAISETLLNSYEQYF. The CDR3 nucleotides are TGTGCCATCAGTGAGACCCTACTAAACTCCTACGAGCAGTACTTC.

CDR3 amino acids: CASSLSARNEQFF. The CDR3 nucleotides read TGCGCCAGCAGCTTAAGCGCCCGGAATGAGCAGTTCTTC. The chain links TRBV5-1 to TRBJ2-1; no reliable D call. CDR1 and CDR2 (germline): SGHRS, YFSETQ. The CDR3 is made up of 13 amino acids. Trimming removed 2 bases from V and 7 bases from J, with 10 bases in between. Based on the CDR3 plus reference TRBV5-1 and TRBJ2-1, the full variable domain is KAGVTQTPRYLIKTRGQQVTLSCSPISGHRSVSWYQQTPGQGLQFLFEYFSETQRNKGNFPGRFSGRQFSNSRSEMNVSTLELGDSALYLCASSLSARNEQFFGPGTRLTVL.

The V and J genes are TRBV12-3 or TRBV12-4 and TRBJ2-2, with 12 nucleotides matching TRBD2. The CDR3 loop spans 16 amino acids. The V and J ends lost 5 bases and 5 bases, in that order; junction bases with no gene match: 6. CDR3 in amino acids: CASSLPGLAGTGELFF. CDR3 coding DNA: TGTGCCAGCAGTCTCCCGGGACTAGCGGGTACCGGGGAGCTGTTTTTT.

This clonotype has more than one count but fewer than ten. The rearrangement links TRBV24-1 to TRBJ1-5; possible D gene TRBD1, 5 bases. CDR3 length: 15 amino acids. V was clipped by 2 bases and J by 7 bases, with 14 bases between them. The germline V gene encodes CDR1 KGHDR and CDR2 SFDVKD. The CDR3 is CATSDSGTGMQPQHF. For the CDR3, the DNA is TGTGCCACCAGTGATTCAGGGACGGGAATGCAGCCCCAGCATTTT.

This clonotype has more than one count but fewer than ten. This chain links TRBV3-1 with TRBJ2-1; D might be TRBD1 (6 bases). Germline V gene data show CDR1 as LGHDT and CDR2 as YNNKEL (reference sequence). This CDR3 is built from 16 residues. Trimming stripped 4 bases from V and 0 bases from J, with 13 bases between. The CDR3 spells CASSPLDRSSYNEQFF. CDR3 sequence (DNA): TGTGCCAGCAGCCCCCTTGACAGGAGCTCCTACAATGAGCAGTTCTTC.

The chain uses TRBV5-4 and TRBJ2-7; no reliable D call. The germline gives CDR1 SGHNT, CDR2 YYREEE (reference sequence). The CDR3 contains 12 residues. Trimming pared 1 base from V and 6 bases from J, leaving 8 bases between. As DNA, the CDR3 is TGTGCCAGCAGCTTGATAGGAACCGAGCAGTACTTC. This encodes CASSLIGTEQYF.

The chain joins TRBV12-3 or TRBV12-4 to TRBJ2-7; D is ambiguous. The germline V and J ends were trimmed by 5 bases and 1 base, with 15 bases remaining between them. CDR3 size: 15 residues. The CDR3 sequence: CASSKSLGVSYEQYF. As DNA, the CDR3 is TGTGCCAGCAGTAAGTCCCTAGGAGTTTCCTACGAGCAGTACTTC.